The entry that follows covers one TCR beta chain sequence. The antigen remains undetermined. At one end the junction does not follow the germline gene, possibly because of a read error. This PCR relied on a set of 60 Vbeta primers and 13 Jbeta primers. The protocol was immunoSEQ multiplex PCR, while the TCRdb copy is restricted to in-frame clones and leaves out a portion. This table holds about 57,000 clones, roughly 83% found once. These data come from a study of cytomegalovirus exposure and HLA in healthy donors. Study-level points and caveats: It was assumed in the presence/absence analyses that sequencing depth was roughly uniform across donors. Productive status was seen about 90% or about 30% of the time for most TCR beta V segments in an earlier analysis.

Germline CDR1 reads SGHRS; CDR2 reads YFSETQ. This CDR3 spans 14 amino acids. Input material: PBMCs. This chain uses TRBV5-1 with TRBJ2-7, with 11 bases aligning to TRBD2. The sequence was obtained from a young man in good health and CMV-seronegative. This CDR3 is CASRSTSGSYEQCF. Written as DNA, the CDR3 is TGCGCCAGCAGGAGCACTAGCGGGAGCTACGAGCAGTGCTTC. The whole variable domain, remainder taken from reference TRBV5-1 and TRBJ2-7, is KAGVTQTPRYLIKTRGQQVTLSCSPISGHRSVSWYQQTPGQGLQFLFEYFSETQRNKGNFPGRFSGRQFSNSRSEMNVSTLELGDSALYLCASRSTSGSYEQCFGPGTRLTVT.